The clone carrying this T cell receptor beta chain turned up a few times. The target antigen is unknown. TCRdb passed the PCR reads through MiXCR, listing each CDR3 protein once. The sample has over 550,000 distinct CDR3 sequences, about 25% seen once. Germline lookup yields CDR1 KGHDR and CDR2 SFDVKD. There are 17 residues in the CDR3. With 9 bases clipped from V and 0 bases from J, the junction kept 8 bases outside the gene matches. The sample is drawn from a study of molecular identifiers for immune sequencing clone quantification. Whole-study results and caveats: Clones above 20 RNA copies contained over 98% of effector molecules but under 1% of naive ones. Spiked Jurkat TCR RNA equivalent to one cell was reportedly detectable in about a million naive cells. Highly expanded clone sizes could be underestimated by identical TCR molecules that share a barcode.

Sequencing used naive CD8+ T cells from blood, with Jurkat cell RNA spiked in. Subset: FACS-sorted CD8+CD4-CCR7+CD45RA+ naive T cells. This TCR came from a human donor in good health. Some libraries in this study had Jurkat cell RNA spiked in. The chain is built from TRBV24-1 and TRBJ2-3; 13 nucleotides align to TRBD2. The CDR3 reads CATEGTSGATSTDTQYF. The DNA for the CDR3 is TGTGCCACCGAGGGGACTAGCGGGGCTACTAGCACAGATACGCAGTATTTT.